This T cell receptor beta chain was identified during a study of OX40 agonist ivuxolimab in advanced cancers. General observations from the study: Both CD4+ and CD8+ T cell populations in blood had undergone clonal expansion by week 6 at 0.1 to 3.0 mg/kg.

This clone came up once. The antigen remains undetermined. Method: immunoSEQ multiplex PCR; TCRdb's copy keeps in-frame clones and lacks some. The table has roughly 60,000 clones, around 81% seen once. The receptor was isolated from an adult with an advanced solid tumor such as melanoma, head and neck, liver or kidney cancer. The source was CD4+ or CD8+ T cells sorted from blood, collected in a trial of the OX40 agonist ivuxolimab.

The CDR3 DNA sequence: TGTGCCTGGCAGGCCTCTGGGGCCAACGTCCTGACTTTC. Amino acid sequence: CAWQASGANVLTF. The chain joins TRBV30 to TRBJ2-6; D not resolved. V shed 5 bases and J shed 0 bases, with 5 bases lying between them. CDR3 size: 13 residues. Per the germline V gene, CDR1 is GTSNPN and CDR2 is SVGIG (reference sequence). Full variable domain (rest looked up from reference TRBV30 and TRBJ2-6): SQTIHQWPATLVQPVGSPLSLECTVEGTSNPNLYWYRQAAGRGLQLLFYSVGIGQISSEVPQNLSASRPQDRQFILSSKKLLLSDSGFYLCAWQASGANVLTFGAGSRLTVL.